One and the same sample provided the 32 T cell receptor beta chains below, sequenced in a study of blood T cell repertoires in COVID-19. Here immunoSEQ multiplex PCR was the method, and the copy in TCRdb shows in-frame clones only, minus some. The profile shows about 66,000 clones, 82% of them singletons. Sequencing input: peripheral blood. Every receptor here comes from a man aged 60 to 75 with acute or convalescent COVID-19.

The chain employs TRBV15 and TRBJ2-5; 7 bases fit TRBD1. Germline CDR1 reads LNHNV; CDR2 reads YYDKDF (reference sequence). Trimming at V came to 3 bases and at J to 4 bases, leaving 8 bases not matched to a gene. CDR3 size: 15 residues. CDR3 coding DNA: TGTGCCACCAGCAGCACAGGGGTAAAGGCAGAGACCCAGTACTTC. This encodes CATSSTGVKAETQYF.

The chain couples TRBV6-6 to TRBJ1-5, with a possible D match to TRBD1 (5 bases). The CDR3 length is 15 residues. V lost 5 bases and J 2 bases, leaving 13 bases between the germline ends. Germline CDR1 reads MNHNY; CDR2 reads SVGAGI (reference sequence). The CDR3 is CASSDTVRGNQPQHF. CDR3 coding DNA: TGTGCCAGCAGTGATACGGTCAGGGGCAATCAGCCCCAGCATTTT.

This sequence joins TRBV2 and TRBJ2-3; 10 bases match TRBD1. The germline CDR1 and CDR2 sequences are SNHLY and FYNNEI. The CDR3 has 14 amino acids. J gave up 4 bases and V 6 bases, and 4 bases lay outside the gene matches. CDR3 sequence: CASSSGTGADTQYF. The CDR3 coding sequence is TGTGCCAGCAGCTCAGGGACAGGGGCAGATACGCAGTATTTT.

The CDR3 protein is CASSQNGEGELFF. The CDR3 DNA sequence: TGCGCCAGCAGCCAAAACGGTGAGGGGGAGCTGTTTTTT. The rearrangement joins TRBV4-1 to TRBJ2-2, with D unclear. The CDR3 consists of 13 residues. Looked up from germline, CDR1 is MGHRA and CDR2 is YSYEKL. With 2 bases removed from V and 8 bases from J, the gap between germline ends came to 9 bases.

The chain employs TRBV30 and TRBJ2-1, with D perhaps TRBD2 (7 bases). There are 13 residues in the CDR3. The ends were cut back, 3 bases at V and 7 bases at J, with 13 bases in the middle. Looked up from germline, CDR1 is GTSNPN and CDR2 is SVGIG (reference sequence). Here the CDR3 reads CAWRGGAWNEQFF. The DNA for the CDR3 is TGTGCCTGGAGGGGGGGGGCCTGGAATGAGCAGTTCTTC.

This clone was seen a single time. This chain uses TRBV5-4 with TRBJ2-6; 12 positions match TRBD1. J lost 0 bases, V lost 4 bases, and 2 bases had no gene match. There are 17 residues in the CDR3. CDR1 and CDR2 from the germline V gene are SGHNT and YYREEE (reference sequence). CDR3 nucleotide sequence: TGTGCCAGCAGCACGGGACAGGGGGCCTCTGGGGCCAACGTCCTGACTTTC. This sequence encodes CASSTGQGASGANVLTF.

This chain's CDR3 is CASSYSRAADTQYF. The DNA for the CDR3 is TGTGCCAGCAGTTACTCGAGGGCGGCAGATACGCAGTATTTT. The gene calls are TRBV6-5 and TRBJ2-3; a possible D gene is TRBD2 (5 bases). Trimming took 0 bases from V and 4 from J, leaving 8 bases between them. The CDR3 runs to 14 residues. The germline V gene encodes CDR1 MNHEY and CDR2 SVGAGI.

V usage is TRBV27 and J usage is TRBJ2-3; TRBD2 aligns across 8 bases. Germline lookup yields CDR1 MNHEY and CDR2 SMNVEV (reference sequence). After removal of 4 bases from V and 6 bases from J, the junction contained 12 bases not matched to a gene. The CDR3 totals 16 residues. CDR3 in amino acids: CASSWKRTSPRDTQYF. The DNA for the CDR3 is TGTGCCAGCAGTTGGAAACGGACTAGCCCTAGGGATACGCAGTATTTT.

The chain recombines TRBV5-1 with TRBJ2-3; 7 nucleotides line up with TRBD2. Germline CDR1 reads SGHRS; CDR2 reads YFSETQ. The CDR3 is 15 residues long. V shed 5 bases, J shed 5 bases, and the junction held 11 bases outside the gene matches. CDR3 sequence reads: CASSTTSVPGDTQYF. The CDR3 DNA reads as TGCGCCAGCAGTACCACTAGCGTTCCCGGAGATACGCAGTATTTT.

The V gene is TRBV10-3, the J gene TRBJ2-1; TRBD2 agrees at 10 bases. Germline trimming cut 2 bases from V and 6 bases from J; bases unmatched to any gene: 10. The CDR3 totals 17 residues. CDR1 and CDR2 from the germline V gene are ENHRY and SYGVKD. CDR3 sequence: CAISEARGSGGANEQFF. The CDR3 DNA reads TGTGCCATCAGTGAGGCCCGGGGGAGCGGGGGGGCCAATGAGCAGTTCTTC.

The chain has TRBV4-3 and TRBJ2-4, with TRBD1 as a possible D gene (6 bases). The germline V gene has CDR1 LGHNA and CDR2 YSLEER. The CDR3 runs 13 residues. Trimming left V 5 bases short and J 8 bases short, with 13 bases between. The CDR3 DNA reads TGCGCCAGCAGCGCAGGACAGTTCGACATTCAGTACTTC. Translated: CASSAGQFDIQYF.

The chain has TRBV3-1 (or the pseudogene TRBV3-2) and TRBJ1-2; 11 nucleotides match TRBD1. Germline values: CDR1 LGHDT, CDR2 YNNKEL (reference sequence). J gave up 4 bases and V 2 bases, and 9 bases lay outside the gene matches. The CDR3 length is 17 residues. CDR3 region: CASSQRTGGASGYGYTF. The CDR3, as DNA: TGTGCCAGCAGCCAAAGGACAGGGGGCGCATCAGGCTATGGCTACACCTTC.

This clone occurred a few times. The chain is built from TRBV15 and TRBJ1-3; the D gene is possibly TRBD1 (6 bases). Trimming cost V 0 bases and J 4 bases, with 13 bases left between them. The CDR3 loop spans 16 amino acids. The germline CDR1 and CDR2 sequences are LNHNV and YYDKDF (reference sequence). The CDR3 loop is CATSRDRQGFGNTIYF. The DNA for the CDR3 is TGTGCCACCAGCAGAGATCGGCAGGGGTTCGGAAACACCATATATTTT.

The genes are TRBV7-8 and TRBJ1-3; the D gene is possibly TRBD1 (5 bases). Trimming left V 5 bases short and J 2 bases short, with 16 bases between. CDR1 and CDR2 from the germline V gene are SGHVS and FQNEAQ. CDR3 size: 16 residues. The CDR3 region has the DNA TGTGCCAGCAGCCCGGGTGGGGGGTTTCCTGGAAACACCATATATTTT. Amino acids: CASSPGGGFPGNTIYF.

In this sample, this clone turned up once. This chain connects TRBV7-2 to TRBJ2-3; D unresolved. CDR1 and CDR2 (germline): SGHTA, FQGNSA. Trimming pared 5 bases from V and 4 bases from J, leaving 7 bases between. The CDR3 is made up of 12 amino acids. This CDR3 reads CASSLNSDTQYF. DNA for the CDR3: TGTGCCAGCAGCCTCAACTCAGATACGCAGTATTTT.

The sample holds a few counts of this clone. V and J are TRBV9 and TRBJ1-2; D might be TRBD1 (5 bases). Germline V lookup: CDR1 SGDLS, CDR2 YYNGEE. The CDR3 has 13 amino acids. Trimming cost V 3 bases and J 4 bases, with 10 bases left between them. CDR3 residues: CASSETALYGYTF. Here the CDR3 DNA reads TGTGCCAGCAGCGAGACAGCGCTCTATGGCTACACCTTC.

This clone has only one observation. The J gene is TRBJ1-2, the V gene TRBV6-5; TRBD1 agrees at 8 bases. V shed 0 bases, J shed 7 bases, and the junction held 10 bases outside the gene matches. The CDR3 runs 16 residues. The germline CDR1 and CDR2 sequences are MNHEY and SVGAGI. The CDR3 bases are TGTGCCAGCAGTTACTCAAGGAGTCAGGGGGCGTTTGGCTACACCTTC. Translated: CASSYSRSQGAFGYTF.

The V gene is TRBV4-3, the J gene TRBJ2-3; D is possibly TRBD2 (6 bases). Germline values: CDR1 LGHNA, CDR2 YSLEER. The V end was cut by 0 bases, the J end by 4 bases, with 14 bases between. This CDR3 has 16 amino acids. CDR3 DNA: TGCGCCAGCAGCCAAGAGCAAATGCGGGGCGCAGATACGCAGTATTTT. Translating gives CASSQEQMRGADTQYF.

This chain links TRBV7-8 with TRBJ1-2, with 7 bases lining up with TRBD1. V lost 3 bases, J lost 4 bases, and 5 bases stayed unmatched. This CDR3 contains 14 residues. Germline CDR1 is SGHVS and CDR2 is FQNEAQ. The chain's CDR3 is CASSFQQGTYGYTF. DNA for the CDR3: TGTGCCAGCAGCTTTCAACAGGGGACCTATGGCTACACCTTC.

The gene calls are TRBV4-3 and TRBJ1-2; TRBD1 matches 7 bases. Trimming cost V 3 bases and J 3 bases; bases outside gene matches: 7. The CDR3 contains 15 residues. The germline gives CDR1 LGHNA, CDR2 YSLEER. CDR3 DNA sequence: TGCGCCAGCAGCCAGGCGAGGGACAGCTACTATGGCTACACCTTC. Translation gives CASSQARDSYYGYTF.

The chain couples TRBV12-5 to TRBJ1-5; D unresolved. The CDR3 contains 13 residues. Germline V gene data show CDR1 as LGHNT and CDR2 as FRNRAP. V was cut by 3 bases and J by 1 base, with 4 bases left in between. CDR3 amino acids: CASGFRSNQPQHF. The CDR3 region has the DNA TGTGCTAGTGGTTTCAGGAGCAATCAGCCCCAGCATTTT.

The V gene is TRBV6-5, the J gene TRBJ1-5; no firm D call. This CDR3 has 13 amino acids. The ends were cut back, 8 bases at V and 3 bases at J, with 11 bases in the middle. Germline CDR1 is MNHEY and CDR2 is SVGAGI. The CDR3 bases are TGTGCCAGCGAAGAGGGAGTCAATCAGCCCCAGCATTTT. It is translated as CASEEGVNQPQHF.

This chain uses TRBV9 with TRBJ2-3; 11 bases agree with TRBD2. The trim removed 4 bases at V and 4 bases at J, leaving 5 bases unmatched. Germline lookup yields CDR1 SGDLS and CDR2 YYNGEE. CDR3 length equals 15 residues. The CDR3 spells CASSQPGLAADTQYF. CDR3 DNA sequence: TGTGCCAGCAGCCAACCGGGACTAGCGGCAGATACGCAGTATTTT.

The rearrangement joins TRBV12-3 or TRBV12-4 to TRBJ1-6; D is ambiguous. The CDR3 covers 12 residues. Deletions cut 3 bases from V and 16 bases from J, with 13 bases between. This CDR3 is CASSFGNTLLHF. As DNA, the CDR3 is TGTGCCAGCAGTTTCGGGAACACCTTACTCCACTTT.

The chain carries TRBV4-2 and TRBJ2-7; tentative D call: TRBD1 (6 bases). Germline CDR1 and CDR2: LGHNA and YNFKEQ. This CDR3 is 14 amino acids long. Trimming removed 8 bases at V and 3 bases at J, with 17 bases between. The CDR3 DNA follows: TGTGCCAGCTGTACAGGGAAGTGGGACTACGAGCAGTACGTC. Translating gives CASCTGKWDYEQYV.

V usage is TRBV5-4 and J usage is TRBJ1-2, with D possibly being TRBD1 (6 bases). The CDR3 length is 16 residues. Germline CDR1 reads SGHNT; CDR2 reads YYREEE (reference sequence). Trimming stripped 6 bases from V and 1 base from J, with 19 bases between. The CDR3 DNA is TGTGCCAGCAACACCGGGAGGGGACACAGTAACTATGGCTACACCTTC. Its protein is CASNTGRGHSNYGYTF.

CDR3: CASSQVTGSYNEQFF. In DNA form, the CDR3 reads TGTGCCAGCAGCCAAGTAACGGGCTCCTACAATGAGCAGTTCTTC. This chain joins TRBV14 and TRBJ2-1; D unclear. CDR1 and CDR2 (germline): SGHDN, FVKESK. The CDR3 has 15 amino acids. The V end lost 1 base, the J end lost 0 bases, and 7 bases lay between the germline ends. The full variable domain, its missing parts supplied by reference TRBV14 and TRBJ2-1, is EAGVTQFPSHSVIEKGQTVTLRCDPISGHDNLYWYRRVMGKEIKFLLHFVKESKQDESGMPNNRFLAERTGGTYSTLKVQPAELEDSGVYFCASSQVTGSYNEQFFGPGTRLTVL.

CDR3 in DNA: TGTGCCTGGAGTTCTCCGGGACAGGGGGGTAGGGAGCAGTACTTC. Translating it yields CAWSSPGQGGREQYF. The chain links TRBV30 to TRBJ2-7; 11 nucleotides match TRBD1. Germline lookup yields CDR1 GTSNPN and CDR2 SVGIG (reference sequence). CDR3 size: 15 residues. V lost 2 bases and J lost 7; bases outside the gene matches: 10.

The chain combines TRBV6-1 with TRBJ1-2, with TRBD1 identical over 9 bases. CDR1 and CDR2 from the germline V gene are MNHNS and SASEGT. Trimming at V came to 0 bases and at J to 8 bases, leaving 7 bases not matched to a gene. The CDR3 runs to 15 residues. The DNA for the CDR3 is TGTGCCAGCAGTGAAGCCCGACAGGGGGTGGGCGGCTACACCTTC. Its translation: CASSEARQGVGGYTF.

The V gene is TRBV20-1, the J gene TRBJ2-3, with 7 bases that match TRBD1. CDR3 length equals 11 residues. V dropped 6 bases and J dropped 8; count of bases not matched to a gene: 5. Per the germline V gene, CDR1 is DFQATT and CDR2 is SNEGSKA (reference sequence). CDR3 protein: CSAQRGPTQYF. The CDR3 DNA reads as TGCAGTGCACAGAGGGGGCCTACGCAGTATTTT.

This chain links TRBV20-1 with TRBJ2-1, with D uncertain. From germline, CDR1 is DFQATT and CDR2 SNEGSKA (reference sequence). With 0 bases removed from V and 10 bases from J, the gap between germline ends came to 7 bases. This CDR3 has 11 amino acids. CDR3 protein: CSARDSWEQFF. Here the CDR3 DNA reads TGCAGTGCTAGAGATAGCTGGGAGCAGTTCTTC.

This sequence joins TRBV19 and TRBJ1-2; TRBD1 matches at 7 bases. The CDR3 length is 17 residues. Losses at the gene ends were 2 bases for V and 6 bases for J; bases not matched to a gene: 15. Germline V CDR1 and CDR2: LNHDA, SQIVND (reference sequence). The CDR3 protein is CASSIRGQSFRLNGYTF. For the CDR3, the DNA is TGTGCCAGTAGTATAAGGGGACAGAGTTTTCGACTGAATGGCTACACCTTC.